This TCR beta chain was documented in a study of metastatic and nonmetastatic thyroid tumors. Study-wide context: Malignant and benign thyroid patients had repertoires compared in peripheral blood and tumor or nodule tissue. Overall study results and limits: In blood and tumor, TCR beta diversity was reportedly significantly higher in malignant thyroid tumors than in benign nodules.

How the authors handled the data: Construction of a distant-metastasis classifier for papillary thyroid cancer relied on CDR3 differences across clinicopathological groups. Via MiXCR, TCRdb re-called the PCR reads. V and J calls and clone size were set by TCRdb, not the authors. The sample carries 46,000 or so clones, roughly 15% recorded once. The table lists this clone with many counts. Its specificity is not known. Looked up from germline, CDR1 is SGHVS and CDR2 is FNYEAQ. This CDR3 has 14 residues. V was trimmed by 5 bases and J by 3 bases, leaving 13 bases between them. No patient had received any treatment before thyroid surgery.

This chain uses TRBV7-6 with TRBJ1-1, with D possibly being TRBD1 (5 bases). The sequenced sample consisted of blood. The TCR sequence derives from a female donor with papillary thyroid cancer or a benign thyroid nodule (not recorded which). Some clones in this sample may be carry-over from other donors' samples. The CDR3 nucleotides are TGTGCCAGCAGCCTCTCCACAGGAGACACTGAAGCTTTCTTT. Translation gives CASSLSTGDTEAFF.